These 24 T cell receptor beta chains came from one sample sequenced in a study of blood T cell repertoires in COVID-19. Some clones are missing from TCRdb's copy, which holds only in-frame ones; the method was immunoSEQ multiplex PCR. The repertoire includes tens of thousands of clones, around 82% of them detected once, and 9.6% sits in the top ten. The sample consisted of peripheral blood. These receptors came from a man older than 75 with COVID-19, enrolled during active disease.

The chain is built from TRBV7-9 and TRBJ1-1, with D unclear. CDR3 length equals 13 residues. V lost 4 bases and J lost 4, with 10 bases in between. Germline CDR1 is SEHNR and CDR2 is FQNEAQ (reference sequence). CDR3 amino acids: CASSSEEGTEAFF. The DNA of the CDR3 is TGTGCCAGCAGCTCAGAAGAGGGCACTGAAGCTTTCTTT.

This sequence joins TRBV5-1 and TRBJ1-1; maybe TRBD1 (5 bases). CDR1 SGHRS and CDR2 YFSETQ come from the germline V gene. The V and J ends lost 2 bases and 7 bases respectively, with 12 bases between them. CDR3 size: 13 residues. The CDR3 nucleotides read TGCGCCAGCAGCTTTGGGACGGAGGGTGAAGCTTTCTTT. It yields the protein CASSFGTEGEAFF.

This chain uses TRBV9 with TRBJ2-1, with D possibly TRBD1 on 6 matching bases. Per germline, CDR1 SGDLS and CDR2 YYNGEE. V was clipped by 3 bases and J by 2 bases, with 18 bases between them. The CDR3 consists of 17 residues. The CDR3 spells CASSDRPGQTTYNEQFF. CDR3 sequence (DNA): TGTGCCAGCAGCGACCGCCCTGGACAGACTACCTACAATGAGCAGTTCTTC.

The V gene is TRBV24-1, the J gene TRBJ1-2; D is unclear. The V and J ends lost 2 bases and 0 bases respectively, with 9 bases between them. The CDR3 contains 15 residues. Germline-derived CDR1 and CDR2 are KGHDR and SFDVKD. CDR3 DNA: TGTGCCACCAGTGATTCAGGAATAGCTAACTATGGCTACACCTTC. Its protein is CATSDSGIANYGYTF.

The chain recombines TRBV4-1 with TRBJ1-1; a possible D gene is TRBD1 (6 bases). Germline assignment: CDR1 MGHRA and CDR2 YSYEKL. V was clipped by 2 bases and J by 8 bases, with 12 bases between them. This CDR3 is 13 amino acids long. The DNA of the CDR3 is TGCGCCAGCAGCCAACTGGGAGGGGGGGAAGCTTTCTTT. It codes for CASSQLGGGEAFF.

This clone was observed once. The chain links TRBV13 to TRBJ2-1; D not resolved. Trimming left V 3 bases short and J 5 bases short, with 8 bases between. CDR3 length: 13 residues. In germline, CDR1 is PRHDT, CDR2 FYEKMQ (reference sequence). The CDR3 reads CASSFRYHNEQFF. The CDR3 region has the DNA TGTGCCAGCAGCTTCCGGTACCACAATGAGCAGTTCTTC. Supplemented by reference TRBV13 and TRBJ2-1, the full variable domain reads AAGVIQSPRHLIKEKRETATLKCYPIPRHDTVYWYQQGPGQDPQFLISFYEKMQSDKGSIPDRFSAQQFSDYHSELNMSSLELGDSALYFCASSFRYHNEQFFGPGTRLTVL.

The chain is built from TRBV9 and TRBJ2-3, with 8 bases that match TRBD2. Germline loops: CDR1 SGDLS, CDR2 YYNGEE. J gave up 0 bases and V 1 base, and 7 bases lay outside the gene matches. This CDR3 region has 17 residues. For the CDR3, the DNA is TGTGCCAGCAGCGTAAGTAGCGGGGCCACGAGCACAGATACGCAGTATTTT. It yields the protein CASSVSSGATSTDTQYF. The whole variable domain, filled in from reference TRBV9 and TRBJ2-3, reads DSGVTQTPKHLITATGQRVTLRCSPRSGDLSVYWYQQSLDQGLQFLIQYYNGEERAKGNILERFSAQQFPDLHSELNLSSLELGDSALYFCASSVSSGATSTDTQYFGPGTRLTVL.

The J gene is TRBJ1-1, the V gene TRBV7-8; TRBD1 might be the D (6 bases). The V gene lost 5 bases and the J gene lost 10 bases, with 17 bases spanning the gap. CDR3 length: 13 amino acids. Germline V gene lookup returns CDR1 SGHVS and CDR2 FQNEAQ. As DNA, the CDR3 is TGTGCCAGCAGCGAACAGGGCGGAACGGGAGCTTTCTTT. This gives the protein CASSEQGGTGAFF.

The V call is TRBV24-1, the J call TRBJ1-1, with 7 bases aligning to TRBD1. From germline, CDR1 is KGHDR and CDR2 SFDVKD. The CDR3 contains 12 residues. Losses at the gene ends were 5 bases for V and 11 bases for J; bases not matched to a gene: 7. The CDR3 coding sequence is TGTGCCACCAGTGCCACGACAGGGAGGGCTTTCTTT. This gives the protein CATSATTGRAFF.

The rearrangement uses TRBV29-1 and TRBJ1-3; tentative D call: TRBD1 (5 bases). Germline V gives CDR1 SQVTM, CDR2 ANQGSEA. The CDR3 totals 12 residues. V was cut by 4 bases and J by 4 bases, with 8 bases left in between. The CDR3 DNA is TGCAGCGTTGCGGGGGGAGGAAACACCATATATTTT. Translated, it gives CSVAGGGNTIYF.

The chain has TRBV9 and TRBJ1-5; TRBD1 aligns across 10 bases. This CDR3 spans 17 amino acids. V gave up 4 bases and J gave up 0 bases; unmatched junction bases: 7. CDR1 and CDR2 (germline): SGDLS, YYNGEE. The CDR3 loop reads CASSPGTGAYSNQPQHF. The CDR3 nucleotides read TGTGCCAGCAGCCCTGGGACAGGGGCCTATAGCAATCAGCCCCAGCATTTT.

The rearrangement links TRBV30 to TRBJ1-2; D possibly corresponds to TRBD1 (6 bases). Germline V gene data show CDR1 as GTSNPN and CDR2 as SVGIG (reference sequence). This CDR3 is built from 13 residues. Trimming took off 2 bases at V and 6 bases at J, with 13 bases between the two ends. The CDR3 loop reads CAWSRQGLNGYTF. The DNA of the CDR3 is TGTGCCTGGAGTAGGCAGGGGCTAAATGGCTACACCTTC.

J is TRBJ1-3 and V is TRBV5-1; D ambiguous. This CDR3 contains 14 residues. Per the germline V gene, CDR1 is SGHRS and CDR2 is YFSETQ. V gave up 2 bases and J gave up 2 bases, with 8 bases separating them. The CDR3 spells CASSLNGAGNTIYF. In DNA form, the CDR3 reads TGCGCCAGCAGCTTAAACGGGGCTGGAAACACCATATATTTT.

The gene calls are TRBV2 and TRBJ1-5; a weak D match, TRBD1 (5 bases). Trimming shortened V by 4 bases and J by 6 bases, and 10 bases separated the two germline ends. Germline V gene data show CDR1 as SNHLY and CDR2 as FYNNEI. The CDR3 consists of 13 residues. The CDR3 DNA reads TGTGCCAGCAGTGGACAGCCCGGTCAGCCCCAGCATTTT. Translating gives CASSGQPGQPQHF.

This rearrangement joins TRBV18 to TRBJ1-2; no reliable D call. The CDR3 contains 13 residues. The germline CDR1 and CDR2 sequences are KGHSH and LQKENI. V gave up 6 bases and J gave up 4 bases, with 12 bases separating them. The CDR3 DNA follows: TGTGCCAGCTCCCAAACAGAGTCCTATGGCTACACCTTC. This gives the protein CASSQTESYGYTF.

This chain links TRBV5-1 with TRBJ1-2, with D hard to call. CDR1 is SGHRS, CDR2 YFSETQ, per germline. V shed 0 bases and J shed 6 bases, with 12 bases lying between them. This CDR3 region has 14 residues. The CDR3 loop is CASSLAGPRDGYTF. The CDR3 DNA reads TGCGCCAGCAGCTTGGCCGGGCCGAGGGATGGCTACACCTTC.

This clone was detected many times. The chain employs TRBV2 and TRBJ2-4; 9 nucleotides agree with TRBD1. This CDR3 contains 15 residues. Per the germline V gene, CDR1 is SNHLY and CDR2 is FYNNEI. Losses at the gene ends were 6 bases for V and 4 bases for J; bases not matched to a gene: 7. The CDR3 sequence: CASRPPGTGKNIQYF. In nucleotides, the CDR3 is TGTGCCAGCAGACCGCCTGGGACAGGGAAAAACATTCAGTACTTC.

The V call is TRBV24-1, the J call TRBJ2-1, with 9 bases that match TRBD2. Germline-derived CDR1 and CDR2 are KGHDR and SFDVKD. V dropped 2 bases and J dropped 6; count of bases not matched to a gene: 7. This CDR3 contains 16 residues. CDR3 region: CATSDSRGGLFNEQFF. As DNA, the CDR3 is TGTGCCACCAGTGATTCGCGGGGGGGCCTATTCAATGAGCAGTTCTTC.

The chain employs TRBV7-2 and TRBJ2-1, with 7 bases matching TRBD1. The CDR3 totals 14 residues. Trimming removed 1 base from V and 6 bases from J; junction bases left unmatched: 3. CDR1 is SGHTA and CDR2 is FQGNSA in the germline V gene. CDR3 bases: TGTGCCAGCAGCTTAGTACAGGGGACCAATGAGCAGTTCTTC. Translating gives CASSLVQGTNEQFF.

The chain carries TRBV18 and TRBJ1-1; 7 bases map to TRBD1. CDR3 size: 16 residues. The junction had 6 bases not matched to a gene; V was cut back by 2 bases and J by 0 bases. Germline values: CDR1 KGHSH, CDR2 LQKENI. CDR3 loop: CASSPVPQGVNTEAFF. CDR3 bases: TGTGCCAGCTCACCAGTCCCGCAGGGGGTGAACACTGAAGCTTTCTTT. Full variable domain (missing parts from reference TRBV18 and TRBJ1-1): NAGVMQNPRHLVRRRGQEARLRCSPMKGHSHVYWYRQLPEEGLKFMVYLQKENIIDESGMPKERFSAEFPKEGPSILRIQQVVRGDSAAYFCASSPVPQGVNTEAFFGQGTRLTVV.

The chain couples TRBV28 to TRBJ1-2; no definite D call. The germline V gene has CDR1 MDHEN and CDR2 SYDVKM. CDR3 length: 13 amino acids. V lost 8 bases to trimming and J lost 0 bases, with 10 bases between them. As DNA, the CDR3 is TGTGCCAGCCAATTCAGTACTAACTATGGCTACACCTTC. Its protein is CASQFSTNYGYTF.

The V and J genes are TRBV4-3 and TRBJ2-1, with 8 bases aligning to TRBD2. CDR3 length equals 15 residues. V dropped 1 base and J dropped 8; count of bases not matched to a gene: 7. The germline V gene encodes CDR1 LGHNA and CDR2 YSLEER. CDR3 protein: CASSQGGGRFDEQFF. The CDR3 nucleotides read TGCGCCAGCAGCCAAGGGGGCGGGAGGTTCGATGAGCAGTTCTTC.

This clone occurred once. The genes are TRBV15 and TRBJ2-5; D might be TRBD2 (7 bases). The length of the CDR3 is 16 residues. V was shortened by 0 bases and J by 5 bases, with 16 bases between the two germline ends. Germline V gene sequence: CDR1 LNHNV, CDR2 YYDKDF (reference sequence). CDR3: CATSRDVVGGGETQYF. The CDR3 DNA reads TGTGCCACCAGCAGAGATGTTGTGGGAGGGGGGGAGACCCAGTACTTC.

The CDR3 sequence is CASSLGTTTGGQYV. The CDR3 bases are TGTGCCAGCAGCTTAGGGACTACTACAGGGGGGCAGTACGTC. The chain links TRBV7-9 to TRBJ2-7; 8 nucleotides align to TRBD1. With 1 base clipped from V and 9 bases from J, the junction kept 8 bases outside the gene matches. Germline V gene lookup returns CDR1 SEHNR and CDR2 FQNEAQ (reference sequence). This CDR3 is 14 amino acids long.